This T cell receptor beta chain was sequenced in a study of long-term antiretroviral therapy in people with HIV (dated by TCRdb to between 2021 and 2024). About the study as a whole: The earliest samples were collected about a decade before the 2015 WHO recommendation for immediate ART, when ART was typically delayed until CD4 counts fell. A retrospective serial study tested whether changes in peripheral blood TRB repertoire composition and diversity were associated with ART initiation and durable HIV suppression. Among the 30 or so participants with HIV, approximately 10 were female. From some 27 adults with confirmed HIV infection, the cohort provided over 150 cryopreserved PBMC samples, gathered serially across a mean of around six years (range 1-12). No cross-contamination during QIAcube processing was shown when test extractions of a monoclonal T-cell line were performed alongside about 30 polyclonal samples. Study-wide conclusions, independent of this receptor: The samples span the years 2004 to 2017, and the ART regimens used at that time may not be as effective as current regimens. No data were available on ART adherence, viral resistance or therapy changes, limiting inferences about post-ART repertoire changes. Expanded TRB clones identified before ART initiation dominated the repertoire at all time points, although this dominance fluctuated and declined in many PLHIV after ART. Since PBMC availability was limited, sequencing covered only the TCR beta chain, with no alpha chain pairing. CDR3 length ranges in HIV repertoires were narrower than in controls, and network structure suggested an antigen-experienced repertoire with only a slight naive shift after ART. Because cell numbers in pre-ART samples were limited, unsorted PBMC were profiled instead of sorted CD4+ and CD8+ T cells. ART initiation was associated with a significant increase in TRB diversity, but diversity stayed significantly below transplant donor controls even after long-term ART.

To be included, a participant needed at least one PBMC sample from before ART initiation plus at least two post-ART samples. Every participant with HIV received treatment in the United States of America. Before DNA extraction, cryopreserved samples containing about 0.9-11 million PBMC were thawed and washed. At the time of the earliest PBMC sample, participants with HIV were aged between roughly 23 and 60 years. Each participant contributed PBMC samples from 1-4 timepoints before ART initiation and 2-8 timepoints after ART initiation, with a median of 7 samples. Serial HIV viral load, CD4+ T-cell count, ART history and demographic data were obtained for every participant. Genomic DNA was extracted from unsorted PBMC with a Qiagen kit on a QIAcube, with processing performed in batches of 12 samples. In regard to this clone: Which antigen it targets is not known. Base qualities are not at hand, and no much larger clone is one base apart.

The immunoSEQ hsTCRB v3.0 assay was used at survey level resolution for TRB variable region sequencing. A depth of 40,000-50,000 T-cell genomes per sample was targeted for TRB sequencing. An Illumina MiSeq with a v3 150-cycle kit was used to sequence the pooled TRB libraries. On the study's bioinformatics: Repertoire analysis was performed in R inside a reproducible Nextflow workflow that covered QC, data transformation and analysis. LymphoSeq2, an R package for exploring AIRR-Seq data, was used to implement the custom analyses. A handful of samples yielding fewer than 5000 total TRB sequences were excluded, leaving 150 to 200 analyzed HIV repertoires. Among the roughly 200 retained HIV repertoires, some 59 were collected before ART initiation and approximately 130 after ART initiation. Repertoires were downsampled to 5000 TRB nucleotide sequences, with summary statistics averaged over 100 downsampling iterations. Only TRB sequences with CDR3 regions of at least seven amino acids were retained for analysis. Diversity was measured with a Shannon entropy-derived clonality score and the Gini coefficient. In the repertoire networks, any two of the top 5000 CDR3 amino acid sequences were connected whenever the two sequences differed by an edit distance of one. GLIPH2 predicted antigen specificity groups and MHC restriction for TRB CDR3 amino acid sequences. To flag known associations with CMV, EBV, HIV or tissue antigens, CDR3 amino acid sequences were compared against VDJdb and McPAS-TCR. Pre-ART, post-ART and control groups were compared with Wilcoxon signed-rank tests and Holm-Bonferroni correction. TCRdb stores this immuneACCESS table with in-frame sequences only. Part of the clones is absent; in the studies checked, under half of the shortfall reflects unresolved V genes, and no reason is known for the rest. The DNA gave D and trimming, while V, J and clone size come from that table. This sample comprises approximately 11,000 clones, about 80% of them detected only once. In total, the top ten clones hold about 20% of the sample.

Inclusive of the bounding cysteine and phenylalanine, the CDR3 is 14 residues long. Left in the record is the CDR3 DNA by itself, 42 bases read in frame from the first base. For this chain, trimming is 3 bases at the V end and 3 bases at the J end, and the number of junction bases without a gene match is 6. CDR1 and CDR2 are drawn from the germline V gene: SGDLS, YYNGEE. This clonotype originated in a man under 40 with HIV. The V and J genes are TRBV9 and TRBJ2-7, with 7 central nucleotides matching TRBD1. This sample comprised unsorted PBMCs, obtained at the start of antiretroviral therapy, before treatment. This receptor carries the CDR3 CASSAGTVGYEQYF. The DNA sequence is given as TGTGCCAGCAGCGCAGGGACAGTCGGCTACGAGCAGTACTTC. With the rest looked up from the reference TRBV9 and TRBJ2-7 genes rather than sequenced, the full variable domain is DSGVTQTPKHLITATGQRVTLRCSPRSGDLSVYWYQQSLDQGLQFLIQYYNGEERAKGNILERFSAQQFPDLHSELNLSSLELGDSALYFCASSAGTVGYEQYFGPGTRLTVT.